This is a list of T cell receptor beta chains from one sample in a study of control samples from healthy donors and cancer patients. Assay: immunoSEQ multiplex PCR; the TCRdb copy retains only in-frame clones and omits some. Of tens of thousands of clones in the sample, about 87% were seen once. Sequenced sample: PBMCs. The receptors stem from a woman aged 60 to 75 with head and neck cancer. Each CDR3 is given with its conserved first and last residue. The D gene is left open where the match is weak.

V gene,D gene,J gene,CDR3 protein,CDR3 DNA
TRBV7-8,.,TRBJ2-7,CASSAHPGPSEQYF,TGTGCCAGCAGCGCCCACCCGGGGCCCTCCGAGCAGTACTTC
TRBV5-5,TRBD1,TRBJ2-7,CASSLAPTGGYEQYF,TGTGCCAGCAGCTTGGCCCCGACAGGGGGCTACGAGCAGTACTTC
TRBV10-2,TRBD1,TRBJ2-7,CASQPDRDYEQYF,TGCGCCAGCCAACCCGACAGGGACTACGAGCAGTACTTC
TRBV5-1,TRBD2,TRBJ2-3,CASSSREGTDTQYF,TGCGCCAGCAGCTCGCGGGAGGGCACAGATACGCAGTATTTT
TRBV5-5,.,TRBJ2-7,CASSLRQGTYEQYF,TGTGCCAGCAGCTTGCGTCAGGGCACCTACGAGCAGTACTTC
TRBV19,.,TRBJ2-2,CASSRLPGAEGELFF,TGTGCCAGTAGTAGACTGCCGGGGGCAGAGGGGGAGCTGTTTTTT
TRBV7-2,.,TRBJ1-5,CASSRDAPSNQPQHF,TGTGCCAGCAGCCGGGACGCTCCTAGCAATCAGCCCCAGCATTTT
TRBV12-5,.,TRBJ1-4,CASGYSSYEKLFF,TGTGCTAGTGGTTACTCCTCCTATGAAAAACTGTTTTTT
TRBV5-5,.,TRBJ2-1,CASSLAHDVNEQFF,TGTGCCAGCAGCTTGGCCCATGATGTGAATGAGCAGTTCTTC
TRBV5-4,TRBD1,TRBJ1-2,CASSLRGGAMSGYTF,TGTGCCAGCAGCTTGCGAGGGGGCGCAATGAGTGGCTACACCTTC
TRBV5-6,.,TRBJ1-2,CASSFGTRNYGYTF,TGTGCCAGCAGCTTCGGGACACGAAACTATGGCTACACCTTC
TRBV3-1/TRBV3-2,.,TRBJ2-3,CASSVYGDTQYF,TGTGCCAGCAGCGTCTACGGAGATACGCAGTATTTT
TRBV19,TRBD2,TRBJ2-3,CASSVAGGIPSTDTQYF,TGTGCCAGTAGTGTAGCGGGGGGGATCCCTAGCACAGATACGCAGTATTTT
TRBV13,TRBD1,TRBJ1-2,CASSLEGGTVYGYTF,TGTGCCAGCAGCTTAGAAGGGGGGACAGTCTATGGCTACACCTTC
TRBV5-5,TRBD2,TRBJ2-7,CASSLGRGSPYEQYF,TGTGCCAGCAGCTTGGGGCGCGGGAGCCCCTACGAGCAGTACTTC
TRBV3-1/TRBV3-2,.,TRBJ2-3,CASSQNIRDTQYF,TGTGCCAGCAGCCAAAATATCCGAGATACGCAGTATTTT
TRBV6-2/TRBV6-3,TRBD2,TRBJ2-1,CASSGLAGRGFNEQFF,TGTGCCAGCAGCGGACTAGCGGGAAGAGGATTCAATGAGCAGTTCTTC
TRBV30,.,TRBJ2-7,CAWSWFKGSYEQYF,TGTGCCTGGAGTTGGTTCAAGGGATCCTACGAGCAGTACTTC
TRBV4-2,.,TRBJ2-3,CASSQVLATDTQYF,TGTGCCAGCAGCCAAGTTTTGGCCACAGATACGCAGTATTTT
TRBV5-4,TRBD1,TRBJ1-6,CASSSGQRTGTLHF,TGTGCCAGCAGCTCGGGACAGCGAACCGGAACCCTCCACTTT
TRBV4-2,.,TRBJ2-1,CASSQAARARLNNEQFF,TGTGCCAGCAGCCAAGCTGCGCGAGCCAGGTTGAACAATGAGCAGTTCTTC
TRBV24-1,TRBD1,TRBJ2-3,CATGPGRGSTDTQYF,TGTGCCACGGGGCCCGGCAGGGGGTCCACAGATACGCAGTATTTT
TRBV15,.,TRBJ1-4,CATSRGSLGNEKLFF,TGTGCCACCAGCAGAGGATCGCTTGGGAATGAAAAACTGTTTTTT